This entry describes one T cell receptor beta chain. What it binds is not known. This entry belongs to a study of CD8+ T cells in alopecia areata. Study details: Treated individuals took tofacitinib by mouth, 5 to 10 mg twice daily. The study's findings and limits: Normal scalp had lower clonality than lesional scalp, with alopecia totalis/universalis lesions showing this most strongly.

Extraction of RNA preceded its reverse transcription into cDNA, which served as the sequencing template. The table came from immunoSEQ multiplex PCR; TCRdb's copy has only in-frame clones and leaves some out. The table records 140,000 to 150,000 clones, about nine tenths of them present only once. The sample was CD8+ T cells sorted from blood, taken at week 0. The clonotype originates from a human donor with alopecia areata.

CDR3 nucleotides: TGTGCCAGCAGCCACAGGGGGTACGAGCAGTACTTC. Its translation is CASSHRGYEQYF. The chain carries TRBV6-5 and TRBJ2-7; 8 bases fit TRBD1. Germline loops: CDR1 MNHEY, CDR2 SVGAGI. The V gene end was trimmed by 6 bases and the J gene end by 4 bases; junction bases not matched to a gene: 2. The length of the CDR3 is 12 residues.